This TCR beta chain was found in a study of blood T cell repertoires in COVID-19. Looked up from germline, CDR1 is SEHNR and CDR2 is FQNEAQ (reference sequence). After removal of 6 bases from V and 4 bases from J, the junction contained 12 bases not matched to a gene. The CDR3 consists of 17 residues. As originally analysed: Amplifying reference gene primers gave estimates of nucleated cell counts. Here immunoSEQ multiplex PCR was the method, and the copy in TCRdb shows in-frame clones only, minus some. Clonal size and the V and J genes are those of that table, whereas D and trimming came from the DNA. Among hundreds of thousands of clones listed, 87% were seen once.

The sequencing sample was made of PBMCs or T cells enriched from blood (not recorded which). The chain links TRBV7-9 to TRBJ1-5, with 10 bases lining up with TRBD1. This clonotype was obtained from a woman in her 30s with acute COVID-19. The CDR3 here is CASSPTAGQGFNQPQHF. The CDR3 DNA sequence: TGTGCCAGCAGTCCCACGGCGGGACAGGGGTTTAATCAGCCCCAGCATTTT.